This TCR beta chain was profiled in a study of blood T cell repertoires in COVID-19. Profiling relied on immunoSEQ multiplex PCR, and the TCRdb table lists in-frame clones only, not all of them. This sample has hundreds of thousands of clones, with approximately 90% found just once. The CDR3 runs to 14 residues. Germline V CDR1 and CDR2: SNHLY, FYNNEI. The V gene end was trimmed by 8 bases and the J gene end by 7 bases; junction bases not matched to a gene: 12. J is TRBJ1-2 and V is TRBV2; 8 bases match TRBD1. The origin of this receptor is a woman aged 45-59 years who had recovered from COVID-19. The material sequenced was PBMCs or T cells enriched from blood (not recorded which). CDR3 bases: TGTGCCAGCTTGATTGACAGGGGAGTAAGTGGCTACACCTTC. It codes for CASLIDRGVSGYTF.